The rows below give T cell receptor beta chains drawn from one sample of a study of blood T cells in healthy people across ages. TCRdb called the 5' RACE reads again in MiXCR, with one record for every CDR3 protein. The data hold some 790,000 distinct CDR3 sequences, with more than 25% observed a single time. Sequenced input: blood. The receptors derive from a woman aged 80 or over in good health. The CDR3 runs from the conserved cysteine through the conserved F or W. D genes are given only for firm matches. Not every row has a clone size; where given, it reads once, few, many or a size class.

clone_size j_call v_call d_call cdr3_nt cdr3_aa
. TRBJ1-4 TRBV11-2 . TGTGCCAGCAGCTTACGCTCTTGGGCCCCGTGGGAAAAACTGTTTTTT CASSLRSWAPWEKLFF
many TRBJ2-5 TRBV12-5 TRBD2 TGTGCTAGTGGTCTCGGACTAGCGGGGGGCCAAGAGACCCAGTACTTC CASGLGLAGGQETQYF
many TRBJ1-1 TRBV7-8 TRBD1 TGTGCCAGCAGCTTACGACAGGGAGAAGCTTTCTTT CASSLRQGEAFF
many TRBJ2-1 TRBV6-1 . TGTGCCAGCAGGCCACCTTCGCTTTTTACGAGCTCCTACAATGAGCAGTTCTTC CASRPPSLFTSSYNEQFF
. TRBJ2-7 TRBV7-2 TRBD1 TGTGCCAGCAGAGCGACAGGGAGATACGAGCAGTACTTC CASRATGRYEQYF
few TRBJ1-6 TRBV5-1 . TGCGCCAGCAGCTTTGGTCCTGGGTATAATTCACCCCTCCACTTT CASSFGPGYNSPLHF
few TRBJ2-1 TRBV11-3 TRBD2 TGTGCCAGCAGCTTTAGCGGGGCCGCTTCAAGTGAGCAGTTCTTC CASSFSGAASSEQFF
. TRBJ1-2 TRBV7-2 . TGTGCCAGCAGAACAGGAGGGGCACTAGCTAACTATGGCTACACCTTC CASRTGGALANYGYTF
few TRBJ2-1 TRBV19 TRBD2 TGTGCCAGTAGTATGACTAGCGGACTCTCCTACAATGAGCAGTTCTTC CASSMTSGLSYNEQFF
few TRBJ1-3 TRBV12-3/TRBV12-4 . TGTGCCAGCGGAGGGGGACACTCTCCGGGGACAACGAGACTGTTCTCTGGAAACACCATATATTTT CASGGGHSPGTTRLFSGNTIYF
few TRBJ2-7 TRBV7-2 TRBD2 TGTGCCAGCAGCCAGACTAGCGGGGGTTACAATGAGCAGTACTTC CASSQTSGGYNEQYF
few TRBJ2-1 TRBV7-8 . TGTGCCAGCAGCTCGGACAGCTACAATGAGCAGTTCTTC CASSSDSYNEQFF
few TRBJ1-2 TRBV5-1 . TGCGCCAGCAGCACCCCGGGACCGACCTATGGCTACACCTTC CASSTPGPTYGYTF
many TRBJ1-4 TRBV29-1 TRBD1 TGCAGCGCTAGGACAGGCCGTAATGAAAAACTGTTTTTT CSARTGRNEKLFF
few TRBJ2-1 TRBV7-2 . TGTGCCAGCAGCTTCCCTTCCAGCCGGAGTGACAATGAGCAGTTCTTC CASSFPSSRSDNEQFF
many TRBJ2-5 TRBV18 . TGTGCCAGCTCACCCGGACTGGGGATCGGAGAGACCCAGTACTTC CASSPGLGIGETQYF
many TRBJ2-5 TRBV24-1 TRBD1 TGTGCCACCAGTGGGACAGGGAAGTTCGAGACCCAGTACTTC CATSGTGKFETQYF
. TRBJ2-7 TRBV6-2/TRBV6-3 . TGTGCCAGCAGTTCGACAGGTCGGGGCTCCTACGAGCAGTACTTC CASSSTGRGSYEQYF
. TRBJ1-2 TRBV5-5 . TGTGCCAGCAGCTTGTTCCTCGGCAAGGATAACCATGGCTACACCTTC CASSLFLGKDNHGYTF
. TRBJ1-1 TRBV7-9 . TGTGCCAGCAGCTTAGGGACGGGGGGGAAGAGCACTGAAGCTTTCTTT CASSLGTGGKSTEAFF
many TRBJ2-5 TRBV7-2 TRBD2 TGTGCCATCTCCCCCGGGGGGACTTTCGGAGAGACCCAGTACTTC CAISPGGTFGETQYF
. TRBJ2-3 TRBV9 . TGTGCCAGCAGCGTCAACCCCAGCACAGATACGCAGTATTTT CASSVNPSTDTQYF
. TRBJ2-1 TRBV10-1 . TGCGCCAGCAGTGAGGAGGACTGGACAAATGAGCAGTTCTTC CASSEEDWTNEQFF
many TRBJ2-7 TRBV7-8 . TGTGCCAGCAGCTTACAGGGTAACTCCTACGAGCAGTACTTC CASSLQGNSYEQYF
. TRBJ2-5 TRBV27 . TGTGCCAGCAGTCCCACACGGACGGAAACTTACAATGAGCAGTACTTC CASSPTRTETYNEQYF
. TRBJ1-2 TRBV30 TRBD1 TGTGCATGGATTTTGGACAGGGGCTATGGCCACACCTTC CAWILDRGYGHTF
few TRBJ2-5 TRBV6-1 . TGTGCCAGCAGTGAAATGATCCAAGAGACCCAGGACTTC CASSEMIQETQDF
. TRBJ2-3 TRBV18 TRBD2 TGTGCCAGCTCACCCTGGACTAGCTCCTACGGTACGCAGTATTTT CASSPWTSSYGTQYF
many TRBJ1-2 TRBV7-2 TRBD1 TGTGCCAGCAGCTTGACCGACAGGGGATCATCCTATGGCTACACCTTC CASSLTDRGSSYGYTF
many TRBJ1-2 TRBV28 . TGTGCCAGCAGTAGGGGTGGAGGACCTCTACACTTATCGCCTCGCTATGGCTACACCTTC CASSRGGGPLHLSPRYGYTF
. TRBJ2-1 TRBV2 . TGTGCCAGCGCCCCCAAGTCGTTAGGGCACAATGAGCAGTTCTTC CASAPKSLGHNEQFF
. TRBJ1-5 TRBV5-6 TRBD1 TGTGCCAGCAGCTTGACCGGGACAGTATATAGCAATCAGCCCCGGCATTTT CASSLTGTVYSNQPRHF
few TRBJ2-7 TRBV3-1 . TGTGCCAGCAGCCAAGCGACAGGCGAGCAGTACTTC CASSQATGEQYF
few TRBJ1-1 TRBV3-1 . TGTGCCAGCAGCCGTACGACTCGGGTGGGCACTGAAGCTTTCTTT CASSRTTRVGTEAFF
few TRBJ1-1 TRBV20-1 . TGCAGTGCACCGTCCGATTTAGACAGCAACACTGAAGCTTTCTTT CSAPSDLDSNTEAFF
many TRBJ2-3 TRBV10-3 TRBD2 TGTGCCATCAGTGAAGCGCAGCGGGGGCTAAACACAGATACGCAGTATTTT CAISEAQRGLNTDTQYF
. TRBJ2-1 TRBV7-2 . TGTGCCAGCAACCCGCACAGGACAGTCGATTGGGGTGAGCAGTTCTTC CASNPHRTVDWGEQFF
many TRBJ2-5 TRBV5-5 . TGTGCCAGCAGCTATCCGGCCCTCCAAGAGACCCAGTACTTC CASSYPALQETQYF
many TRBJ1-2 TRBV5-5 . TGTGCCAGCAGCTTGTCTCCCCGTACCTTTGGCTACACCTTC CASSLSPRTFGYTF
many TRBJ2-7 TRBV7-8 TRBD1 TGTGCCAGCAGCTTAAGGGACAGGGGGCATGATTACGAGCAGTACTTC CASSLRDRGHDYEQYF
many TRBJ2-3 TRBV20-1 . TGCAGTGCTAGAGAAGTGGCCGGCACAGATACGCAGTATTTT CSAREVAGTDTQYF
many TRBJ2-3 TRBV7-2 TRBD2 TGTGCCAGCTGCCCGAGCGGGGGTAGCACAGATACGCAGTATTTT CASCPSGGSTDTQYF